Each of the 31 T cell receptor beta chains below was sequenced from the same sample in a study of early T cells in non-severe SARS-CoV-2 infection. TCRdb re-derived calls from the 5' RACE reads in MiXCR, one entry per CDR3 protein. The table shows some 87,000 distinct CDR3 sequences, with about an eighth occurring only once. The specimen sequenced was whole blood. All receptors come from an adult who was a healthcare worker with PCR-confirmed SARS-CoV-2 infection or an uninfected control (not recorded which).

V gene TRBV6-6 combines with J gene TRBJ1-1, with a possible D match to TRBD1 (6 bases). Trimming removed 6 bases at V and 4 bases at J, with 12 bases between. The germline gives CDR1 MNHNY, CDR2 SVGAGI (reference sequence). The CDR3 is made up of 13 amino acids. CDR3 coding DNA: TGTGCCAGCAGCCACACAGGGAGCACTGAAGCTTTCTTT. Amino acid sequence: CASSHTGSTEAFF.

This clonotype has more than one count but fewer than ten. The gene calls are TRBV5-1 and TRBJ2-1; D gene unclear. Per the germline V gene, CDR1 is SGHRS and CDR2 is YFSETQ. The CDR3 consists of 15 residues. V lost 0 bases and J lost 1, with 8 bases in between. CDR3 coding DNA: TGCGCCAGCAGCTTGGCCTCGACTTCCTACAATGAGCAGTTCTTC. Protein sequence: CASSLASTSYNEQFF.

The rearrangement uses TRBV12-3 or TRBV12-4 and TRBJ2-7; 7 bases agree with TRBD1. V lost 7 bases and J lost 4; bases outside the gene matches: 10. CDR3 length equals 14 residues. The CDR3 loop is CASTHSGQMYEQYF. The CDR3 DNA sequence: TGTGCCAGCACCCACTCGGGACAGATGTACGAGCAGTACTTC.

The chain combines TRBV6-5 with TRBJ1-4, with unresolved D. Germline V gene lookup returns CDR1 MNHEY and CDR2 SVGAGI. V was pared by 0 bases and J by 8 bases, with 7 bases between. There are 13 residues in the CDR3. In DNA form, the CDR3 reads TGTGCCAGCAGTTACTCGCTCCGAGAAAAACTGTTTTTT. Encoded protein: CASSYSLREKLFF.

In its sample, this clonotype was seen many times. CDR3 sequence (DNA): TGTGCCAGCAAGAGCGGGACGAACACCGGGGAGCTGTTTTTT. This gives the protein CASKSGTNTGELFF. The V gene is TRBV2, the J gene TRBJ2-2; 7 bases agree with TRBD2. The CDR3 totals 14 residues. The V and J ends lost 7 bases and 0 bases, in that order; junction bases with no gene match: 2. Germline CDR1 is SNHLY and CDR2 is FYNNEI.

This clonotype was seen ten or more times. The chain joins TRBV7-2 to TRBJ1-5; TRBD1 aligns across 10 bases. CDR3 size: 16 residues. CDR1 and CDR2 from the germline V gene are SGHTA and FQGNSA. The ends lost 5 bases at V and 7 bases at J; junction bases unmatched: 11. The CDR3 sequence is CASSPYPGTGEQPQHF. CDR3 DNA sequence: TGTGCCAGCAGCCCATACCCTGGGACAGGGGAACAGCCCCAGCATTTT.

This clonotype was observed many times. The genes are TRBV7-3 and TRBJ2-5, with D uncertain. The CDR3 is made up of 13 amino acids. Trimming left V 2 bases short and J 5 bases short, with 9 bases between. Germline V gene data show CDR1 as SGHTA and CDR2 as FQGTGA. The CDR3 protein is CASSLSLGETQYF. The CDR3 nucleotides are TGTGCCAGCAGCTTATCCCTGGGGGAGACCCAGTACTTC.

A word on this clonotype: A much more abundant neighbour one base away suggests this may be a read error. V gene TRBV2 combines with J gene TRBJ1-4; no clear D. V was shortened by 7 bases and J by 2 bases, with 14 bases between the two germline ends. This CDR3 is 15 amino acids long. Germline CDR1 and CDR2: SNHLY and FYNNEI. CDR3 protein: CASKNRGATNEKLFF. CDR3 DNA: TGTGCCAGCAAAAACCGGGGAGCTACTAATGAAAAACTGTTTTTT.

This clonotype was seen only a few times. The chain combines TRBV7-9 with TRBJ1-5; tentative D call: TRBD1 (5 bases). The germline V and J ends were trimmed by 5 bases and 2 bases, with 16 bases remaining between them. Germline V gives CDR1 SEHNR, CDR2 FQNEAQ (reference sequence). The CDR3 has 16 amino acids. This CDR3 is CASSLGASFGNQPQHF. The CDR3 DNA is TGTGCCAGCAGCCTTGGGGCCAGCTTCGGCAATCAGCCCCAGCATTTT.

This clonotype was observed a few times. The chain couples TRBV4-1 to TRBJ2-1, with D unresolved. The CDR3 is 16 amino acids. The V end was cut by 1 base, the J end by 1 base, with 11 bases between. Germline CDR1 is MGHRA and CDR2 is YSYEKL. For the CDR3, the DNA is TGCGCCAGCAGCCAAGGGGTGGTTAGTTCCTACAATGAGCAGTTCTTC. Residues: CASSQGVVSSYNEQFF.

This chain joins TRBV20-1 and TRBJ2-1; no clear D gene. CDR1 and CDR2 (germline): DFQATT, SNEGSKA (reference sequence). Trimming left V 3 bases short and J 8 bases short, with 17 bases between. The CDR3 consists of 14 residues. The CDR3 region is CSARDTRLVDEQFF. The CDR3 nucleotides are TGCAGTGCTAGGGATACCCGACTTGTGGATGAGCAGTTCTTC.

This clonotype showed up just a few times. The rearrangement links TRBV28 to TRBJ2-7, with 9 bases aligning to TRBD1. This CDR3 spans 13 amino acids. Germline V CDR1 and CDR2: MDHEN, SYDVKM. The junction had 3 bases not matched to a gene; V was cut back by 6 bases and J by 3 bases. CDR3 in amino acids: CASSGQGNYEQYF. For the CDR3, the DNA is TGTGCCAGCAGCGGACAGGGGAACTACGAGCAGTACTTC.

The chain has TRBV7-8 and TRBJ1-6, with no clear D. The V gene's germline CDR1 is SGHVS and CDR2 FQNEAQ. V was shortened by 6 bases and J by 4 bases, with 25 bases between the two germline ends. CDR3 length: 19 residues. The CDR3 reads CASSSQPVRGFSYNSPLHF. The DNA of the CDR3 is TGTGCCAGCAGTTCTCAACCCGTACGAGGATTTTCTTATAATTCACCCCTCCACTTT.

The CDR3 region has the DNA TGTGCCAGCAGCATCAGGGTTATGGCTTTCTTT. It is translated as CASSIRVMAFF. The J gene is TRBJ1-1, the V gene TRBV12-3 or TRBV12-4; perhaps TRBD1 as D (5 bases). This CDR3 region has 11 residues. V was cut by 6 bases and J by 11 bases, with 13 bases left in between.

The chain links TRBV6-5 to TRBJ1-4; 7 bases map to TRBD1. V gave up 6 bases and J gave up 5 bases; unmatched junction bases: 9. The germline gives CDR1 MNHEY, CDR2 SVGAGI. The CDR3 spans 15 residues. In nucleotides, the CDR3 is TGTGCCAGCAGAGTAACCGGGACAGTAAATGAAAAACTGTTTTTT. Its translation: CASRVTGTVNEKLFF.

The table lists this clonotype with a count of one. The chain is built from TRBV6-1 and TRBJ1-4; TRBD1 is a possible D gene (5 bases). Germline values: CDR1 MNHNS, CDR2 SASEGT. This CDR3 has 15 amino acids. The V end lost 6 bases, the J end lost 0 bases, and 11 bases lay between the germline ends. The CDR3 region is CASRRQPATNEKLFF. The DNA of the CDR3 is TGTGCCAGCAGGAGACAGCCGGCAACTAATGAAAAACTGTTTTTT.

This clonotype appeared a few times. The DNA of the CDR3 is TGTGCCAGCCGCGAAGGGGGATTAGTGTCTAACTATGGCTACACCTTC. This sequence encodes CASREGGLVSNYGYTF. The chain employs TRBV19 and TRBJ1-2; a weak D match, TRBD1 (6 bases). V lost 9 bases to trimming and J lost 0 bases, with 20 bases between them. From germline, CDR1 is LNHDA and CDR2 SQIVND (reference sequence). The length of the CDR3 is 16 residues.

In this sample, this clonotype turned up many times. The V gene is TRBV12-3 or TRBV12-4, the J gene TRBJ2-1; 7 bases align to TRBD1. The ends lost 5 bases at V and 3 bases at J; junction bases unmatched: 10. The CDR3 length is 16 residues. CDR3 sequence (DNA): TGTGCCAGCAGTCCAGAACCGACAGGGAACTACAATGAGCAGTTCTTC. Translated: CASSPEPTGNYNEQFF.

The chain links TRBV24-1 to TRBJ1-5; TRBD1 agrees at 7 bases. With V trimmed by 4 bases and J by 6 bases, 2 bases remained unmatched. This CDR3 has 13 residues. Germline V CDR1 and CDR2: KGHDR, SFDVKD. The CDR3 DNA reads as TGTGCCACCAGTGAGACAGGGCTTCAGCCCCAGCATTTT. Amino acids: CATSETGLQPQHF.

V and J are TRBV4-1 and TRBJ2-5; 7 positions match TRBD2. The CDR3 runs 17 residues. The V segment lost 3 bases and the J segment 1 base; nucleotides outside the gene matches: 11. Germline loops: CDR1 MGHRA, CDR2 YSYEKL. The CDR3 protein is CASSHSWRGTSQETQYF. In DNA form, the CDR3 reads TGCGCCAGCAGCCACTCCTGGCGGGGGACCTCCCAAGAGACCCAGTACTTC.

This clonotype was recorded a few times. The chain carries TRBV24-1 and TRBJ1-1, with no clear D. CDR3 size: 15 residues. V lost 1 base and J 1 base, leaving 9 bases between the germline ends. CDR1 is KGHDR, CDR2 SFDVKD, per germline. The DNA of the CDR3 is TGTGCCACCAGTGATTTCTTGGCACCGAACACTGAAGCTTTCTTT. Its protein product is CATSDFLAPNTEAFF.

This clonotype came up many times. The chain employs TRBV5-1 and TRBJ2-7, with TRBD1 identical over 8 bases. V gave up 0 bases and J gave up 4 bases; unmatched junction bases: 9. Per the germline V gene, CDR1 is SGHRS and CDR2 is YFSETQ. The CDR3 totals 16 residues. The DNA of the CDR3 is TGCGCCAGCAGCTTGGGGCTCGGGACAGGCCTATACGAGCAGTACTTC. Its protein is CASSLGLGTGLYEQYF.

On this clonotype: The DNA is omitted, as the CDR3 cannot be located on it reliably, and the CDR3 follows TCRdb's listing. The V and J genes are TRBV6-5 and TRBJ2-3; TRBD1 was called by the table and not checked on the DNA. The CDR3 has 18 amino acids, counting both end residues. Germline V gives CDR1 MNHEY, CDR2 SVGAGI. CDR3 region: CASSYSLDFRGGTDTQYF.

In its sample, this clonotype was seen many times. The chain carries TRBV7-8 and TRBJ2-7; the D call may be TRBD1 or TRBD2 (6 bases each). CDR3 size: 12 residues. Germline V gene data show CDR1 as SGHVS and CDR2 as FQNEAQ. Trimming stripped 7 bases from V and 6 bases from J, with 13 bases between. DNA for the CDR3: TGTGCCAGCAACCTCGGGGGCGGCGAGCAGTACTTC. Protein sequence: CASNLGGGEQYF.

This clonotype was counted at least ten times. The chain carries TRBV2 and TRBJ1-5; D is uncertain. V gave up 2 bases and J gave up 6 bases, with 11 bases separating them. Per the germline V gene, CDR1 is SNHLY and CDR2 is FYNNEI. The CDR3 is 14 amino acids. CDR3 amino acids: CASSETPVGQPQHF. CDR3 in DNA: TGTGCCAGCAGTGAAACCCCCGTTGGTCAGCCCCAGCATTTT.

This clonotype was seen repeatedly, ten times or more. V is TRBV24-1 and J is TRBJ2-3; D unresolved. Looked up from germline, CDR1 is KGHDR and CDR2 is SFDVKD. Trimming shortened V by 2 bases and J by 2 bases, and 13 bases separated the two germline ends. The CDR3 consists of 16 residues. The CDR3 coding sequence is TGTGCCACCAGTGATTCCAATCCCCTCGACACAGATACGCAGTATTTT. This gives the protein CATSDSNPLDTDTQYF.

In its sample, this clonotype was seen many times. V gene TRBV28 combines with J gene TRBJ2-5; D unresolved. The V gene's germline CDR1 is MDHEN and CDR2 SYDVKM. This CDR3 spans 11 amino acids. The V and J ends lost 5 bases and 3 bases respectively, with 4 bases between them. The CDR3 is CASSPKETQYF. CDR3 DNA sequence: TGTGCCAGCAGTCCAAAAGAGACCCAGTACTTC. Filled out from reference TRBV28 and TRBJ2-5, the complete variable domain reads DVKVTQSSRYLVKRTGEKVFLECVQDMDHENMFWYRQDPGLGLRLIYFSYDVKMKEKGDIPEGYSVSREKKERFSLILESASTNQTSMYLCASSPKETQYFGPGTRLLVL.

The chain links TRBV27 to TRBJ2-3; 9 nucleotides match TRBD2. Germline lookup yields CDR1 MNHEY and CDR2 SMNVEV (reference sequence). The V gene end was trimmed by 6 bases and the J gene end by 4 bases; junction bases not matched to a gene: 5. CDR3 length: 14 residues. For the CDR3, the DNA is TGTGCCAGCAGCCAGCGGGGGGTACCAGATACGCAGTATTTT. It is translated as CASSQRGVPDTQYF.

Remarks on this clonotype: A single base separates this from a much larger clone, so it may be a read error. V usage is TRBV18 and J usage is TRBJ1-1; D is uncertain. Germline loops: CDR1 KGHSH, CDR2 LQKENI. This CDR3 is built from 15 residues. The CDR3 loop reads CVSSPIGPRGTEAFF. The DNA of the CDR3 is TGTGTCAGCTCACCAATCGGACCGAGAGGCACTGAAGCTTTCTTT.

The V gene is TRBV6-5, the J gene TRBJ1-3, with D maybe TRBD1 (5 bases). This CDR3 contains 16 residues. In germline, CDR1 is MNHEY, CDR2 SVGAGI. The germline V and J ends were trimmed by 0 bases and 1 base, with 10 bases remaining between them. CDR3 sequence: CASSYSGQGSGNTIYF. As DNA, the CDR3 is TGTGCCAGCAGTTACTCGGGGCAGGGTTCTGGAAACACCATATATTTT.

This clonotype was counted between two and nine times. Here the CDR3 DNA reads TGTGCCAGTAGTATAGGCGGCAGTTTGAACGAGCAGTACTTC. It encodes CASSIGGSLNEQYF. This chain joins TRBV19 and TRBJ2-7; unclear D gene. From germline, CDR1 is LNHDA and CDR2 SQIVND (reference sequence). The CDR3 totals 14 residues. Between the trimmed V and J ends, which lost 1 base and 5 bases, there was a span of 12 bases.